Here is one T cell receptor (beta chain) with its context. cDNA came from around 0.5 to 1 ug RNA primed by random hexamers. One entry per CDR3 protein results from TCRdb running MiXCR on the immunoSEQ multiplex PCR reads. This table has roughly 150,000 distinct CDR3 sequences, around 95% appearing once. Isolation of CD8+ and CD4+ T cells was performed negatively, whereas enrichment of TEMRA cells was done by FACS. These data are taken from a study of CD8 T cells in Susac syndrome. Trimming took 3 bases from V and 5 from J, leaving 5 bases between them. CDR1 is SGDLS and CDR2 is YYNGEE in the germline V gene. The CDR3 has 12 residues.

Sequencing used CD8+ T cells from PBMCs. This clonotype was sampled from a human donor with Susac syndrome. The rearrangement uses TRBV9 and TRBJ2-2; no definite D call. In DNA form, the CDR3 reads TGTGCCAGCAGCGCGACGACCGGGGAGCTGTTTTTT. Residues: CASSATTGELFF. The entire variable domain, with the rest obtained from reference TRBV9 and TRBJ2-2, is as follows: DSGVTQTPKHLITATGQRVTLRCSPRSGDLSVYWYQQSLDQGLQFLIQYYNGEERAKGNILERFSAQQFPDLHSELNLSSLELGDSALYFCASSATTGELFFGEGSRLTVL.